The 5 T cell receptor beta chains given below trace back to one sample, sequenced in a study of spatial heterogeneity in lung cancer. This sample's time point: blood at routine non-recurrence follow-up after resection. Without sorting, whole RNA was sequenced from tumor, nontumor lung or frozen PBMC. TCRdb reprocessed the 5' RACE reads via MiXCR and lists one record per CDR3 protein. The sample shows about 120,000 distinct CDR3 sequences, less than 15% of them seen only once. The sample consisted of PBMCs, taken at follow-up. Receptors originate from a male donor with early-stage non-small cell lung cancer.

This clonotype appeared many times. The gene calls are TRBV20-1 and TRBJ2-7; tentatively, D is TRBD2 (6 bases). Looked up from germline, CDR1 is DFQATT and CDR2 is SNEGSKA (reference sequence). The CDR3 consists of 16 residues. Deletions cut 0 bases from V and 3 bases from J, with 18 bases between. The CDR3 nucleotides read TGCAGTGCTAGAGATCAAGGCGGGGCCAGATACTACGAGCAGTACTTC. This translates into CSARDQGGARYYEQYF.

The genes are TRBV30 and TRBJ2-3; TRBD1 is a possible D gene (6 bases). Deletions cut 7 bases from V and 6 bases from J, with 17 bases between. Germline CDR1 reads GTSNPN; CDR2 reads SVGIG (reference sequence). This CDR3 region has 13 residues. CDR3 loop: CASRLRGMDTQYF. DNA of the CDR3: TGTGCCTCCCGACTGAGGGGGATGGATACGCAGTATTTT.

This clonotype was counted between two and nine times. The V call is TRBV7-2, the J call TRBJ2-7; 11 bases map to TRBD1. Trimming cost V 4 bases and J 6 bases; bases outside gene matches: 5. The CDR3 covers 14 residues. Germline assignment: CDR1 SGHTA and CDR2 FQGNSA. CDR3 protein: CASSSGTGGSEQYF. CDR3 DNA sequence: TGTGCCAGCAGCTCCGGGACAGGGGGATCCGAGCAGTACTTC.

This clonotype came up many times. This chain joins TRBV28 and TRBJ2-5; D is ambiguous. This CDR3 region has 13 residues. Per the germline V gene, CDR1 is MDHEN and CDR2 is SYDVKM. Trimming shortened V by 7 bases and J by 7 bases, and 16 bases separated the two germline ends. The CDR3 loop is CASTPQTDGTQYF. The CDR3 bases are TGTGCCAGCACCCCCCAAACTGATGGGACCCAGTACTTC.

The sample holds a few counts of this clonotype. The chain employs TRBV5-6 and TRBJ2-2; no definite D call. Trimming removed 0 bases at V and 3 bases at J, with 9 bases between. Germline values: CDR1 SGHDT, CDR2 YYEEEE. The CDR3 loop spans 15 amino acids. CDR3 amino acids: CASSLGQLDTGELFF. CDR3 coding DNA: TGTGCCAGCAGCTTGGGGCAGTTAGACACCGGGGAGCTGTTTTTT.